This T cell receptor beta chain is drawn from a study of T cell changes during pregnancy in multiple sclerosis (dated by TCRdb to the late 2010s). As for the study more broadly: Changes in the T cell repertoire over the course of pregnancy were examined in this study in women with multiple sclerosis.

CDR1 GTSNPN and CDR2 SVGIG were looked up in the germline V gene (reference sequence). From the cysteine up to the phenylalanine, the CDR3 has a length of 15 residues. The retained sequence is limited to the CDR3, 45 bases, with the frame set at the first base. Trimming takes 2 bases from V and 6 bases from J, and the germline ends sit 17 bases apart. Turning to this clone: Its antigen remains undetermined. The input lacks base qualities; no much larger clone sits a single base away.

Library preparation employed the immunoSEQ multiplex PCR assay. Held by TCRdb, this immuneACCESS table contains in-frame sequences only and omits some clones. Under half of the omission traces to an unresolved V gene where checked; the cause of the rest is unknown. This sample is represented by about 80,000 clones; under 95% of them were singletons. The ten top clones hold about 2.5% of the sample. The sequence was collected from a female donor with multiple sclerosis, enrolled in a pregnancy study. Recombination joined TRBV30 with TRBJ2-1; TRBD1 is a weak D gene call, 6 bases matching. The sample consisted of peripheral blood, taken before pregnancy. The DNA is as follows: TGTGCCTGGAGTTCAACAGGGTGGGAAGGCAATGAGCAGTTCTTC. This encodes CAWSSTGWEGNEQFF.